This entry features one T cell receptor (beta chain) sequence. This entry belongs to a study of blood T cells in healthy people across ages. Donors each provided 8 to 10 milliliters of peripheral blood. Total RNA amounts of at least 6 micrograms were extracted per sample. From germline, CDR1 is DFQATT and CDR2 SNEGSKA (reference sequence). This CDR3 is 14 amino acids long. With 0 bases clipped from V and 5 bases from J, the junction kept 1 base outside the gene matches. PCR was performed a second time for about 7 to 11 cycles using a sample-barcoded 5' primer and a J-beta primer mix. TCRdb reprocessed the 5' RACE reads via MiXCR and lists one record per CDR3 protein. This sample has roughly 830,000 distinct CDR3 sequences, with around 62% found just once.

The specimen sequenced was blood. The rearrangement links TRBV20-1 to TRBJ2-2, with TRBD1 identical over 9 bases. This clonotype originated in a man under 40 in good health. The CDR3 nucleotides read TGCAGTGCTAGAGACGGGACAGGGACCGGGGAGCTGTTTTTT. Protein sequence: CSARDGTGTGELFF.